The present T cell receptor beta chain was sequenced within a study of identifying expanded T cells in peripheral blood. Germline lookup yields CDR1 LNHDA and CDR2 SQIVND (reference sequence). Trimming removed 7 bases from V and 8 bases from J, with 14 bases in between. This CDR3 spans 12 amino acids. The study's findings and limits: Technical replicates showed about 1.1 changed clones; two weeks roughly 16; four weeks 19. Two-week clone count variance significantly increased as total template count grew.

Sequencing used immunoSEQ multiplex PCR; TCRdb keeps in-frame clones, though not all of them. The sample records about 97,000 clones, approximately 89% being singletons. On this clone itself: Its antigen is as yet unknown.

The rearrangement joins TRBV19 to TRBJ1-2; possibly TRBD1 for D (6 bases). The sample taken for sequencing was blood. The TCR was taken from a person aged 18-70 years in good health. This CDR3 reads CASTLRGRGYTF. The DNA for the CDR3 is TGTGCCAGTACCCTCAGGGGTCGCGGCTACACCTTC.